A single sample is the source of the 23 T cell receptor beta chains below, sequenced in a study of shared clonotypes between healthy human individuals (dated by TCRdb to 2020 to 2021). To prepare the library, the immunoSEQ multiplex PCR assay was applied. Here the immuneACCESS table is served through TCRdb, limited to in-frame sequences with V and J called. Missing clones are a known gap in these copies; in checked studies unresolved V genes cover under half, and the rest lacks a known reason. This sample has some 200,000 clones in its table, and 50% to 80% of those were observed once. The ten largest clones add up to around 10% of the sample. Input material: memory CD4+ T cells sorted from blood. This specimen's cell subset or site label, per the study, means: CD45RA-negative fraction. The receptors derive from a man in his thirties or forties in good health.

The chain carries TRBV4-1 and TRBJ2-5; TRBD2 is a possible D gene (5 bases). Trimming took 0 bases from V and 4 from J, leaving 12 bases between them. CDR3 length: 15 amino acids. The V gene's germline CDR1 is MGHRA and CDR2 YSYEKL. CDR3: CASSQEGASGETQYF. The CDR3 DNA follows: TGCGCCAGCAGCCAAGAGGGAGCATCGGGAGAGACCCAGTACTTC.

This clone was seen a few times. The rearrangement joins TRBV5-8 to TRBJ2-3, with 14 positions matching TRBD2. The V gene's germline CDR1 is SGHTS and CDR2 YDEGEE. V shed 4 bases and J 4 bases; nucleotides not matched to a gene: 5. There are 16 residues in the CDR3. CDR3 nucleotides: TGTGCCAGCAGCAAATGGACTAGCGGGAGGTCAGATACGCAGTATTTT. Residues: CASSKWTSGRSDTQYF.

The chain links TRBV13 to TRBJ2-1; TRBD2 matches at 12 bases. Germline CDR1 reads PRHDT; CDR2 reads FYEKMQ (reference sequence). The trim removed 5 bases at V and 2 bases at J, leaving 4 bases unmatched. The CDR3 is 16 residues long. The CDR3 DNA is TGTGCCAGCAGCCTATCTAGCGGGAGGGCCTACAATGAGCAGTTCTTC. Translated: CASSLSSGRAYNEQFF.

The genes are TRBV7-6 and TRBJ2-1; TRBD1 matches 11 bases. This CDR3 is 17 amino acids long. The junction had 10 bases not matched to a gene; V was cut back by 0 bases and J by 9 bases. Germline V gives CDR1 SGHVS, CDR2 FNYEAQ. DNA for the CDR3: TGTGCCAGCAGCTTAGCGCTCGGACAGGGGGCGCCGGGTGAGCAGTTCTTC. This translates into CASSLALGQGAPGEQFF.

This clone was seen ten or more times. Here the CDR3 DNA reads TGTGCCAGCAGCCAACACTCAGGCGGCGGCTACTCCTACAATGAGCAGTTCTTC. Its translation is CASSQHSGGGYSYNEQFF. V is TRBV14 and J is TRBJ2-1; D not certain. CDR3 length: 18 amino acids. Germline values: CDR1 SGHDN, CDR2 FVKESK. V shed 2 bases and J shed 0 bases, with 17 bases lying between them.

This sequence joins TRBV6-5 and TRBJ2-1; TRBD2 matches at 8 bases. V lost 6 bases and J lost 2; bases outside the gene matches: 6. This CDR3 comprises 15 residues. Per the germline V gene, CDR1 is MNHEY and CDR2 is SVGAGI. The CDR3 loop reads CASRQRELAYNEQFF. DNA for the CDR3: TGTGCCAGCAGGCAGCGGGAGTTGGCCTACAATGAGCAGTTCTTC.

V is TRBV10-3 and J is TRBJ2-1; tentatively, D is TRBD1 (6 bases). With 0 bases removed from V and 8 bases from J, the gap between germline ends came to 14 bases. This CDR3 region has 15 residues. Germline CDR1 and CDR2: ENHRY and SYGVKD. CDR3 residues: CAISESQGQGDEQFF. CDR3 DNA: TGTGCCATCAGTGAGTCCCAGGGGCAAGGCGATGAGCAGTTCTTC.

This chain uses TRBV5-1 with TRBJ2-3, with no clear D. Looked up from germline, CDR1 is SGHRS and CDR2 is YFSETQ. CDR3 length equals 14 residues. V lost 0 bases, J lost 4 bases, and 9 bases lay in between. CDR3 DNA sequence: TGCGCCAGCAGCTTGGTGAAGTCCGCAGATACGCAGTATTTT. Translated: CASSLVKSADTQYF.

Only one count was recorded for this clone. The chain has TRBV5-1 and TRBJ2-2; D remains unclear. The germline CDR1 and CDR2 sequences are SGHRS and YFSETQ. The CDR3 is 15 residues long. V was trimmed by 4 bases and J by 1 base, leaving 11 bases between them. The CDR3 protein is CASSPETWNTGELFF. The CDR3 coding sequence is TGCGCCAGCAGCCCAGAGACTTGGAACACCGGGGAGCTGTTTTTT. The complete variable domain, with remaining parts taken from reference TRBV5-1 and TRBJ2-2, reads KAGVTQTPRYLIKTRGQQVTLSCSPISGHRSVSWYQQTPGQGLQFLFEYFSETQRNKGNFPGRFSGRQFSNSRSEMNVSTLELGDSALYLCASSPETWNTGELFFGEGSRLTVL.

There are a few counts of this clone. This chain links TRBV10-3 with TRBJ1-1; D gene uncertain. Per germline, CDR1 ENHRY and CDR2 SYGVKD. The CDR3 is 13 amino acids. The V and J ends lost 10 bases and 0 bases respectively, with 12 bases between them. CDR3 nucleotide sequence: TGTGCCACCCTACCACTCATGAACACTGAAGCTTTCTTT. Its translation is CATLPLMNTEAFF.

The chain recombines TRBV12-5 with TRBJ2-1, with D possibly being TRBD2 (5 bases). CDR1 and CDR2 from the germline V gene are LGHNT and FRNRAP. CDR3 length: 17 residues. V was trimmed by 0 bases and J by 3 bases, leaving 15 bases between them. The CDR3 region has the DNA TGTGCTAGTGGTTTGGTGGTCCAAAGCGGAGGCTACAATGAGCAGTTCTTC. Its translation: CASGLVVQSGGYNEQFF.

This clone has a handful of counts. The V call is TRBV7-2, the J call TRBJ1-2; possibly TRBD1 for D (5 bases). The CDR3 has 13 residues. V lost 4 bases, J lost 1 base, and 7 bases lay in between. Germline CDR1 SGHTA, CDR2 FQGNSA. CDR3 DNA: TGTGCCAGCAGCTCCAGGGTTAACTATGGCTACACCTTC. Translation gives CASSSRVNYGYTF.

This chain uses TRBV28 with TRBJ1-2; D possibly corresponds to TRBD1 (5 bases). Trimming pared 7 bases from V and 4 bases from J, leaving 13 bases between. The germline CDR1 and CDR2 sequences are MDHEN and SYDVKM. This CDR3 is 13 amino acids long. In nucleotides, the CDR3 is TGTGCCAGCACACATTCGGGGCCCTATGGCTACACCTTC. Translation: CASTHSGPYGYTF.

DNA of the CDR3: TGCGCCAGCAGCCAAGATTATGGACAGCCCCAGCATTTT. Its protein product is CASSQDYGQPQHF. J is TRBJ1-5 and V is TRBV4-3, with no clear D. Germline assignment: CDR1 LGHNA and CDR2 YSLEER. V lost 0 bases and J 7 bases, leaving 7 bases between the germline ends. The CDR3 extends over 13 amino acids.

The chain carries TRBV5-1 and TRBJ2-3; 8 bases line up with TRBD1. Germline V gene lookup returns CDR1 SGHRS and CDR2 YFSETQ. V was clipped by 2 bases and J by 3 bases; unmatched bases: 5. CDR3 length equals 15 residues. Written as DNA, the CDR3 is TGCGCCAGCAGCTTACAGGGGGGCGCGACAGATACGCAGTATTTT. Protein: CASSLQGGATDTQYF.

This clone is a singleton in its sample. The chain links TRBV11-3 to TRBJ2-5, with D possibly called TRBD1 or TRBD2 (5 bases each). Germline V gene data show CDR1 as SGHNT and CDR2 as YENEEA. Trimming took off 1 base at V and 5 bases at J, with 14 bases between the two ends. CDR3 length: 15 residues. CDR3 in DNA: TGTGCCAGCAGCTTAGGCCCGGTTGGGGGTGAGACCCAGTACTTC. This codes for CASSLGPVGGETQYF.

The chain links TRBV19 to TRBJ2-7; D is unresolved. CDR1 is LNHDA, CDR2 SQIVND, per germline (reference sequence). V lost 3 bases and J 1 base, leaving 10 bases between the germline ends. The CDR3 runs to 14 residues. The CDR3 protein is CASSIRQRSYEQYF. DNA of the CDR3: TGTGCCAGTAGTATCAGGCAGCGTTCCTACGAGCAGTACTTC.

There are many counts of this clone. The chain links TRBV7-9 to TRBJ1-1, with TRBD1 matching 7 bases. V dropped 5 bases and J dropped 5; count of bases not matched to a gene: 5. Germline V lookup: CDR1 SEHNR, CDR2 FQNEAQ (reference sequence). The CDR3 has 13 residues. CDR3: CASSTTGRTEAFF. The CDR3 coding sequence is TGTGCCAGCAGCACGACAGGGCGTACTGAAGCTTTCTTT.

The chain uses TRBV7-9 and TRBJ2-7; TRBD2 might be the D (6 bases). Germline CDR1 reads SEHNR; CDR2 reads FQNEAQ (reference sequence). Trimming shortened V by 1 base and J by 6 bases, and 16 bases separated the two germline ends. This CDR3 is built from 15 residues. The CDR3 spells CASSLGPAGPGEQYF. The CDR3, as DNA: TGTGCCAGCAGCTTAGGCCCAGCGGGTCCGGGCGAGCAGTACTTC.

The V gene is TRBV6-6, the J gene TRBJ1-5; D unresolved. The V end lost 6 bases, the J end lost 3 bases, and 9 bases lay between the germline ends. The CDR3 length is 13 residues. Per the germline V gene, CDR1 is MNHNY and CDR2 is SVGAGI (reference sequence). The CDR3: CASSRYYNQPQHF. DNA of the CDR3: TGTGCCAGCAGCCGCTATTACAATCAGCCCCAGCATTTT.

The J gene is TRBJ2-7, the V gene TRBV7-6, with 16 bases identical to TRBD2. This CDR3 comprises 17 residues. CDR1 and CDR2 from the germline V gene are SGHVS and FNYEAQ. V was clipped by 4 bases and J by 5 bases; unmatched bases: 8. The DNA of the CDR3 is TGTGCCAGCAGCTACGCTGGGACTAGCGGGAGGGGAGACGAGCAGTACTTC. Its protein product is CASSYAGTSGRGDEQYF.

This clone showed up just a few times. The chain is built from TRBV7-2 and TRBJ2-5; D ambiguous. V was trimmed by 6 bases and J by 4 bases, leaving 9 bases between them. This CDR3 region has 12 residues. CDR1 SGHTA and CDR2 FQGNSA come from the germline V gene. Here the CDR3 reads CASRGVAETQYF. DNA for the CDR3: TGTGCCAGCAGGGGTGTAGCAGAGACCCAGTACTTC.

This sequence joins TRBV18 and TRBJ2-5; 8 bases agree with TRBD2. CDR1 is KGHSH, CDR2 LQKENI, per germline. V gave up 8 bases and J gave up 4 bases; unmatched junction bases: 21. CDR3 length equals 18 residues. CDR3 in DNA: TGTGCCAGCAAACACCAGGGACTAGGGGGAGAGAATGCAGAGACCCAGTACTTC. Residues: CASKHQGLGGENAETQYF.